This T cell receptor (beta chain) is drawn from a study of cytomegalovirus exposure and HLA in healthy donors. The PCR employed 60 Vbeta primers together with 13 Jbeta primers. Repertoires were generated with immunoSEQ multiplex PCR, while TCRdb's copy carries only in-frame clones and drops some. The repertoire consists of fewer than 200,000 clones, with around three quarters occurring once and the leading ten covering 13% to 15%. V lost 5 bases and J lost 4; bases outside the gene matches: 6. The CDR3 covers 15 residues. The germline gives CDR1 MDHEN, CDR2 SYDVKM. The source material was PBMCs. J is TRBJ1-3 and V is TRBV28, with 9 bases aligning to TRBD1. This receptor was identified in a young woman in good health and CMV-seropositive. The CDR3 DNA reads TGTGCCAGCAGTCCAATAGACAGGGGGGGAAACACCATATATTTT. Encoded protein: CASSPIDRGGNTIYF.